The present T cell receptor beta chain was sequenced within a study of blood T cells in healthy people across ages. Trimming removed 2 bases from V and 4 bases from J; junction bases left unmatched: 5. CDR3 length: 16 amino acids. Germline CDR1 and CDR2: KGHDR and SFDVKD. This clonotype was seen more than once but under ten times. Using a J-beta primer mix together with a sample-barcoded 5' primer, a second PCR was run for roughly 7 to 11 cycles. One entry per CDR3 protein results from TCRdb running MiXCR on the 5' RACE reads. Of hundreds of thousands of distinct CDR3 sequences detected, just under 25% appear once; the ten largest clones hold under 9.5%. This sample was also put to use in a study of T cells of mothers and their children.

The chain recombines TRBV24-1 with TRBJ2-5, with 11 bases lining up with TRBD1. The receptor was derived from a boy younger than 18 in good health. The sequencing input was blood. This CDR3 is CATSDSYGTGGETQYF. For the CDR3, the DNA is TGTGCCACCAGTGATTCTTACGGGACAGGGGGAGAGACCCAGTACTTC.